This T cell receptor beta chain was sequenced for a study of early T cells in non-severe SARS-CoV-2 infection (dated by TCRdb to about 2021). About the full investigation: Because TCR sequencing relied on bulk RNA taken from unsorted whole blood, pairing of alpha and beta chains was not possible. Summary of the overall study and its limitations: VDJdb matching was skewed toward anti-spike CD8 responses, so virus-specific expansions were likely underestimated and private and CD4 specificities were missed.

A word on this clonotype: The clone's antigen remains unknown. No quality values exist for individual bases; no much larger clone is one base distant.

A case-control design nested within a healthcare worker cohort in London, UK, was used, with weekly nasopharyngeal swab PCR tests and blood sampling performed. Healthcare workers were recruited during the week of the UK lockdown, between 23 and 31 March 2020, and followed weekly for up to roughly 16 weeks. Libraries came from 5' RACE. TCRdb records NextSeq 500 as the sequencer. Unique molecular identifiers were attached to individual cDNA molecules in the TCR library protocol so that sequencing error and PCR bias could be corrected. Both TCR alpha and beta chains were sequenced, and tight co-correlation was observed between alpha and beta sequence abundances in each sample. Per the original workflow: Decombinator V4 was used to annotate TCR sequences for V gene, J gene and CDR3. TCRs were defined as expanded if a significant change between any two time points was detected under a Poisson model with p below 0.0001. TCR abundances were normalised to the total number of TCRs sequenced per sample and were expressed as counts per million. TRAV1-2 paired with TRAJ12, TRAJ20 or TRAJ33 defined MAIT TCRs, while TRAV10 paired with TRAJ18 defined iNKT TCRs. VDJdb, accessed 1 November 2021, was searched for CMV, EBV and SARS-CoV-2 annotated TCRs, excluding TCRs annotated for multiple antigens. TCRdb reworked the public reads: Q25 trimming with fastp, MiXCR clone assembly, productive beta chains retained. CDR3 protein duplicates are merged, each entry listing the most common genes and DNA. The V and J calls reflect TCRdb's pipeline rather than the authors' work. The sample data list under 30,000 distinct CDR3 sequences, and roughly 5% of these were observed just once. The ten largest clones take up about 25% of the sample.

V lost 6 bases and J lost 7 bases, and the count of bases not matched to a germline gene is 5. From the cysteine through the phenylalanine, the CDR3 covers 14 amino acids. Only the CDR3 region is kept as DNA, spanning 42 bases read in frame from base 1. The germline V gene encodes CDR1 SGDLS and CDR2 YYNGEE. The receptor was isolated from an adult who was a healthcare worker with PCR-confirmed SARS-CoV-2 infection or an uninfected control (not recorded which). What was sequenced was whole blood. The V and J genes are TRBV9 and TRBJ1-6; 9 central nucleotides agree with TRBD1. At the DNA level, the sequence is TGTGCCAGCAACGACGGGACAGGGAATTCACCCCTCCACTTT. Protein translation: CASNDGTGNSPLHF.